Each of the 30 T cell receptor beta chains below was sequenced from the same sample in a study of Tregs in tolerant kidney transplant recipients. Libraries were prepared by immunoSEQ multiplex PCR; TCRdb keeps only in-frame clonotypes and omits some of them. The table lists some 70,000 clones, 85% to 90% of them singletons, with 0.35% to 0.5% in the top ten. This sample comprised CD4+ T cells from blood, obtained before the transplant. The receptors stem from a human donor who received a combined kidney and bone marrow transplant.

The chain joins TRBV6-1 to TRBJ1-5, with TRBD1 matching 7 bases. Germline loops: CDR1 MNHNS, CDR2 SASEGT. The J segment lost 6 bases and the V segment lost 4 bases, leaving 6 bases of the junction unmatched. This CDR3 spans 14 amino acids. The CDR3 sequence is CASSGQGIGQPQHF. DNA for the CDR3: TGTGCCAGCAGTGGACAGGGTATAGGTCAGCCCCAGCATTTT.

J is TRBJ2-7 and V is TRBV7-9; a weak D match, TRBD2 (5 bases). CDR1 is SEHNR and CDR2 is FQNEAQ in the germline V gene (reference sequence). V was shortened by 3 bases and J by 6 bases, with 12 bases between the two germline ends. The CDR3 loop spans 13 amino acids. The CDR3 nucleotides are TGTGCCAGCAGCTTTAGCGTTGACGGCGAGCAGTACTTC. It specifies CASSFSVDGEQYF.

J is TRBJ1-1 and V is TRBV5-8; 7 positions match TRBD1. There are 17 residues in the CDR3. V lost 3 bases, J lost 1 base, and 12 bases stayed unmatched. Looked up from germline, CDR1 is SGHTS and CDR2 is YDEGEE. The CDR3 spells CASSSPQGRDWNTEAFF. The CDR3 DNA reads TGTGCCAGCAGCTCACCACAGGGGCGGGATTGGAACACTGAAGCTTTCTTT.

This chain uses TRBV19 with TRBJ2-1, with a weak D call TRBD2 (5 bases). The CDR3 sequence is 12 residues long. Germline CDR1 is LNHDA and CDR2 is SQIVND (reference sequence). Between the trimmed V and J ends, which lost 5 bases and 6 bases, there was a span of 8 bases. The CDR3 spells CASSFTSNEQFF. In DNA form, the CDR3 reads TGTGCCAGTAGTTTCACTAGCAATGAGCAGTTCTTC.

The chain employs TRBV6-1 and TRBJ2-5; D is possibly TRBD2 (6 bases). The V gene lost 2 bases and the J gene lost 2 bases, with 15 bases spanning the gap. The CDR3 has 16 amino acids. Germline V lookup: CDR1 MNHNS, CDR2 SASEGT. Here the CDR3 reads CASSERIEGRQETQYF. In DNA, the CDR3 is TGTGCCAGCAGTGAACGTATCGAGGGGAGGCAAGAGACCCAGTACTTC.

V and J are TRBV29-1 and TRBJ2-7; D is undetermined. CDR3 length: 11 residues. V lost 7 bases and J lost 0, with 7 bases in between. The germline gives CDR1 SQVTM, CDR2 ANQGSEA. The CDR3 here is CSAFSSYEQYF. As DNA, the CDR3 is TGCAGCGCCTTTAGCTCCTACGAGCAGTACTTC.

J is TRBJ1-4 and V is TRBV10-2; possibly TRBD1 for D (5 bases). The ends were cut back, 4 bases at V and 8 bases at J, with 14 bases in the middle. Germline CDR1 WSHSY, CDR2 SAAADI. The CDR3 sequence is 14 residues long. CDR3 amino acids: CASSAQRGMEKLFF. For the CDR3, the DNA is TGCGCCAGCAGTGCTCAGCGGGGGATGGAAAAACTGTTTTTT.

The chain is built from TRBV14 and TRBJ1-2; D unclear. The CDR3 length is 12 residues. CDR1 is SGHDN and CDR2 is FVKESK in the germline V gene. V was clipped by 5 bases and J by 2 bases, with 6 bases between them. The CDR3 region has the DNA TGTGCCAGCAGCGCTCAGAACTATGGCTACACCTTC. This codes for CASSAQNYGYTF.

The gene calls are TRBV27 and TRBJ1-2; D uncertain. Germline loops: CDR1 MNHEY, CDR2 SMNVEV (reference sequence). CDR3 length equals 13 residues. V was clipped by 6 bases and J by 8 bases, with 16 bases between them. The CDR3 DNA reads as TGTGCCAGCAGCGGGAGTAGGAGGACGGGCTACACCTTC. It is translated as CASSGSRRTGYTF.

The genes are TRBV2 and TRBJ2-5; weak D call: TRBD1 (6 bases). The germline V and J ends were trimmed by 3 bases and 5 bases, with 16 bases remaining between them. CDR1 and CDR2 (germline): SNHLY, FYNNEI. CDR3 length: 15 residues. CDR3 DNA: TGTGCCAGCAGTGACAGGGGCTTGAACGGGGAGACCCAGTACTTC. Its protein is CASSDRGLNGETQYF.

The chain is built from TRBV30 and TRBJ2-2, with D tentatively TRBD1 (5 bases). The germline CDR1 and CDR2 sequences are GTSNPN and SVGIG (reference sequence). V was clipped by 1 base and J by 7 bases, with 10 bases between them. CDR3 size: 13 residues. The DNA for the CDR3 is TGTGCCTGGAGTGCGCAGGGTGTCGGGGAGCTGTTTTTT. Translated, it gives CAWSAQGVGELFF.

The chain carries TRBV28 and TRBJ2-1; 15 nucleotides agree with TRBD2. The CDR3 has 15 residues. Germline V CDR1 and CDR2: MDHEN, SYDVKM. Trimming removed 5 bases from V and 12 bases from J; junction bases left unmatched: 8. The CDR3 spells CASSAGLAGGRRQFF. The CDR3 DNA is TGTGCCAGCAGTGCGGGACTAGCGGGGGGAAGGCGGCAGTTCTTC.

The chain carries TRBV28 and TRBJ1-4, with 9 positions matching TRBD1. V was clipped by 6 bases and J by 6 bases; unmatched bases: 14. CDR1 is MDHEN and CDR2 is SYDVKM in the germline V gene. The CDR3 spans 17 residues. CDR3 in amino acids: CASSLNPRDRVDEKLFF. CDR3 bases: TGTGCCAGCAGCCTAAACCCCCGGGACAGGGTTGATGAAAAACTGTTTTTT.

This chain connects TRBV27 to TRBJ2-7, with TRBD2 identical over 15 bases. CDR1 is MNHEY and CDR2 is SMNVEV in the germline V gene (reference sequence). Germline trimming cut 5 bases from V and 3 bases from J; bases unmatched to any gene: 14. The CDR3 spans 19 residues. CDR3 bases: TGTGCCAGCAGTACCTCCCAACCGGGACTAGCGGGAGGCCTCTACGAGCAGTACTTC. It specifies CASSTSQPGLAGGLYEQYF.

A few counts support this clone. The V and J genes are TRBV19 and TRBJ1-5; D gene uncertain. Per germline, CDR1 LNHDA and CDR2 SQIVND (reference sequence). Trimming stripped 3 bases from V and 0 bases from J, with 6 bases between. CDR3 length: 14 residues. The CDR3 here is CASSIRRSNQPQHF. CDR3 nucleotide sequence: TGTGCCAGTAGTATCAGGCGTAGCAATCAGCCCCAGCATTTT. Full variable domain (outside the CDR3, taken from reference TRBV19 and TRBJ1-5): DGGITQSPKYLFRKEGQNVTLSCEQNLNHDAMYWYRQDPGQGLRLIYYSQIVNDFQKGDIAEGYSVSREKKESFPLTVTSAQKNPTAFYLCASSIRRSNQPQHFGDGTRLSIL.

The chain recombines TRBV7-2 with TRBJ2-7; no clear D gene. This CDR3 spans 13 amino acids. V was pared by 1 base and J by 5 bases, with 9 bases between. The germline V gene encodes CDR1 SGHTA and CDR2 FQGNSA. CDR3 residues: CASSLGSPNEQYF. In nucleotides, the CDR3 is TGTGCCAGCAGCTTAGGTTCCCCAAACGAGCAGTACTTC. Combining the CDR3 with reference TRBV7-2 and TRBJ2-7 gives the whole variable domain GAGVSQSPSNKVTEKGKDVELRCDPISGHTALYWYRQSLGQGLEFLIYFQGNSAPDKSGLPSDRFSAERTGGSVSTLTIQRTQQEDSAVYLCASSLGSPNEQYFGPGTRLTVT.

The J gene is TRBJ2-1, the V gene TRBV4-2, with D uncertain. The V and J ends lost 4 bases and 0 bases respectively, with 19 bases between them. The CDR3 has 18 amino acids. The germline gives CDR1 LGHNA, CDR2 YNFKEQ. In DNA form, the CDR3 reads TGTGCCAGCAGCCGAGCCCCTTTTCCCTGGAGCTCCTACAATGAGCAGTTCTTC. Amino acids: CASSRAPFPWSSYNEQFF.

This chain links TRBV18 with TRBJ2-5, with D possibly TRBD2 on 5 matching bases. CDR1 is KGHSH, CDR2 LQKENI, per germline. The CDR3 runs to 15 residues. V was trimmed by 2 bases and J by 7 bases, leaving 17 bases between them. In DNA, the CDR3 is TGTGCCAGCTCACCAACAGAAGGGTTGGAGGTGACCCAGTACTTC. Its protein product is CASSPTEGLEVTQYF.

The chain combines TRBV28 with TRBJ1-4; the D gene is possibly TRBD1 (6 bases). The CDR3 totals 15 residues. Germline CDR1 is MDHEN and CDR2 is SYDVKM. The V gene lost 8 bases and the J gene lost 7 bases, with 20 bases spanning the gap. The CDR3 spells CASCRPTGRVEKLFF. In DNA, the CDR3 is TGTGCCAGCTGTCGTCCAACAGGGAGAGTTGAAAAACTGTTTTTT.

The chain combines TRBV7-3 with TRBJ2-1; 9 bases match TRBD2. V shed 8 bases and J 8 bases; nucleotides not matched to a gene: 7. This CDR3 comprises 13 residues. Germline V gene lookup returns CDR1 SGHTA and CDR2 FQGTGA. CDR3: CASGLSGSDEQFF. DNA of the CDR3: TGTGCCAGCGGCCTTAGCGGGAGCGATGAGCAGTTCTTC.

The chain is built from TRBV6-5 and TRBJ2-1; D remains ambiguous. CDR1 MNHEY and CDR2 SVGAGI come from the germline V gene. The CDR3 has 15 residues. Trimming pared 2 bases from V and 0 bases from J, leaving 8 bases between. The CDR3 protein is CASSYAPSSYNEQFF. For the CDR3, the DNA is TGTGCCAGCAGTTACGCCCCGAGCTCCTACAATGAGCAGTTCTTC.

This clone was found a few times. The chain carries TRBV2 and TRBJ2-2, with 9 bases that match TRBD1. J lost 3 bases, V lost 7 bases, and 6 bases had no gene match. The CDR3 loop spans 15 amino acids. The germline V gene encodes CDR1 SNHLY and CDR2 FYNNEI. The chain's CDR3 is CASTRRTGDTGELFF. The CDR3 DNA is TGTGCCAGCACAAGACGGACAGGGGACACCGGGGAGCTGTTTTTT.

Written as DNA, the CDR3 is TGTGCCAGCACCCCCAGCGCAGGGTCCTCCTACGAGCAGTACTTC. This encodes CASTPSAGSSYEQYF. This chain joins TRBV6-1 and TRBJ2-7; perhaps TRBD1 as D (5 bases). V was trimmed by 7 bases and J by 0 bases, leaving 16 bases between them. Germline assignment: CDR1 MNHNS and CDR2 SASEGT. This CDR3 is built from 15 residues.

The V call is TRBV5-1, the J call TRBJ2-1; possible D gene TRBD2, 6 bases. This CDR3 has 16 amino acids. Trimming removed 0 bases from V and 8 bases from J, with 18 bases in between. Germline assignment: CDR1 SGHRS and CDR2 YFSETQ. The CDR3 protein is CASSLGSSTRRDEQFF. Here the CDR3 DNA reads TGCGCCAGCAGCTTGGGGTCTAGCACCCGGAGGGATGAGCAGTTCTTC.

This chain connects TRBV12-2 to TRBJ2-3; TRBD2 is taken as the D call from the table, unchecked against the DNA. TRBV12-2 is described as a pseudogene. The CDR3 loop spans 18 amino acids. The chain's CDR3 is CASRLAVGGSDITDTQYF. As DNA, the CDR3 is TGTGCAAGTCGCTTAGCGGTTGGCGGGAGTGATATAACAGATACGCAGTATTTT.

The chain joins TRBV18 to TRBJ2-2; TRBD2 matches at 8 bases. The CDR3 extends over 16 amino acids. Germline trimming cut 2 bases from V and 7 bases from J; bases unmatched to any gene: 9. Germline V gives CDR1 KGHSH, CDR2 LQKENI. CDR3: CASSPGGAGVGGELFF. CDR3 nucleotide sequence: TGTGCCAGCTCACCAGGCGGAGCGGGAGTCGGCGGGGAGCTGTTTTTT. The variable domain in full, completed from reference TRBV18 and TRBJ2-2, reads NAGVMQNPRHLVRRRGQEARLRCSPMKGHSHVYWYRQLPEEGLKFMVYLQKENIIDESGMPKERFSAEFPKEGPSILRIQQVVRGDSAAYFCASSPGGAGVGGELFFGEGSRLTVL.

Here the CDR3 reads CAWSYDRVDGYTF. CDR3 nucleotides: TGTGCCTGGAGTTACGACAGGGTTGATGGCTACACCTTC. The chain employs TRBV30 and TRBJ1-2, with TRBD1 matching 7 bases. CDR3 length equals 13 residues. V was pared by 2 bases and J by 6 bases, with 6 bases of the junction left unmatched. Germline CDR1 GTSNPN, CDR2 SVGIG (reference sequence). The variable domain in full, completed from reference TRBV30 and TRBJ1-2, reads SQTIHQWPATLVQPVGSPLSLECTVEGTSNPNLYWYRQAAGRGLQLLFYSVGIGQISSEVPQNLSASRPQDRQFILSSKKLLLSDSGFYLCAWSYDRVDGYTFGSGTRLTVV.

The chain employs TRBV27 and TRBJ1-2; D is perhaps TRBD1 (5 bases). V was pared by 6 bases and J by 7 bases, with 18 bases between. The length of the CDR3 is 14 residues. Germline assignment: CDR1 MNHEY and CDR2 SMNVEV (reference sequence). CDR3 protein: CASSSGGGSFGYTF. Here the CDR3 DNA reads TGTGCCAGCAGCTCCGGCGGGGGGAGTTTTGGCTACACCTTC.

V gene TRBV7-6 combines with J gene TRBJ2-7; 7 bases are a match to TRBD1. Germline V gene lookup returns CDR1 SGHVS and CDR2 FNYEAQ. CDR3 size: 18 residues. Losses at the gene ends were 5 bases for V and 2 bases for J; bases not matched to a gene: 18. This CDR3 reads CASSPLPGAGGVTYEQYF. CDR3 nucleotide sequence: TGTGCCAGCAGCCCACTCCCTGGAGCAGGGGGAGTTACCTACGAGCAGTACTTC.

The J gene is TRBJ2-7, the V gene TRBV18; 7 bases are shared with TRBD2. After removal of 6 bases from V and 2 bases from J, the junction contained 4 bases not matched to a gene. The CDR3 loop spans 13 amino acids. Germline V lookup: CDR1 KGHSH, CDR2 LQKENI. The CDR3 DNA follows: TGTGCCAGCTCTCGGGGGGAGGCCTACGAGCAGTACTTC. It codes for CASSRGEAYEQYF.